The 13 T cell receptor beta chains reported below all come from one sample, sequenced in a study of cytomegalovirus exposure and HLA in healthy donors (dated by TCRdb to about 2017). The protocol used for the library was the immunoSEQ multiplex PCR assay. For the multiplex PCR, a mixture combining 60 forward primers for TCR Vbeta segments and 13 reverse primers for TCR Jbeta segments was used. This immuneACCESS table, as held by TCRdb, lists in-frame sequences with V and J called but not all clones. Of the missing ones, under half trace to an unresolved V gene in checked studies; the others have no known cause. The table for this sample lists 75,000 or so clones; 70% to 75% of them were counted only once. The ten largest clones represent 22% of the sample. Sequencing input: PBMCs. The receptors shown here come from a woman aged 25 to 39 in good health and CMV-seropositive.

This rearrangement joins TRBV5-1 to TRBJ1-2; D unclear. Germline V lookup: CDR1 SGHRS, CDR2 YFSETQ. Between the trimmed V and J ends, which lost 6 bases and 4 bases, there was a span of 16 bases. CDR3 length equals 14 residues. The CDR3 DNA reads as TGCGCCAGCAACGACATGGCTTCAAGCTATGGCTACACCTTC. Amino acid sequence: CASNDMASSYGYTF.

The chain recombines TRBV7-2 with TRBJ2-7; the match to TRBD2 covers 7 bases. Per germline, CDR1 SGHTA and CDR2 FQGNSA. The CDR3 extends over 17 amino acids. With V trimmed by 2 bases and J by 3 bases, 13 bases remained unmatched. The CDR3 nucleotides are TGTGCCAGCAGCTTAACCGGCAGAACTAGCGCCCTCTACGAGCAGTACTTC. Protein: CASSLTGRTSALYEQYF.

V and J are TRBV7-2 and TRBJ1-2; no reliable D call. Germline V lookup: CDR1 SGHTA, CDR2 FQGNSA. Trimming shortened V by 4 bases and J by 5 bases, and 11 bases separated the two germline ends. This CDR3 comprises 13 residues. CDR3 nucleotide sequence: TGTGCCAGCAGCTCCAAGGCGGGTTATGGCTACACCTTC. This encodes CASSSKAGYGYTF.

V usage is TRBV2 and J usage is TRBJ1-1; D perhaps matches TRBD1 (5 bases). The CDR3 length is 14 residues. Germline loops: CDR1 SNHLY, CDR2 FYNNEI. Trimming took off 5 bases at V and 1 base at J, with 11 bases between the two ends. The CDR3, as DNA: TGTGCCAGCAGTTCCCACGGGGGGAACACTGAAGCTTTCTTT. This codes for CASSSHGGNTEAFF. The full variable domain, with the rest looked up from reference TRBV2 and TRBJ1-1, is EPEVTQTPSHQVTQMGQEVILRCVPISNHLYFYWYRQILGQKVEFLVSFYNNEISEKSEIFDDQFSVERPDGSNFTLKIRSTKLEDSAMYFCASSSHGGNTEAFFGQGTRLTVV.

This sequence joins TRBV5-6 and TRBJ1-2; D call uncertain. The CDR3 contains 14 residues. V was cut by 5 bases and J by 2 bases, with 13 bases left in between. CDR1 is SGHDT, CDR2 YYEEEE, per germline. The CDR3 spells CASSFSQRNYGYTF. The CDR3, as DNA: TGTGCCAGCAGTTTCTCCCAACGGAACTATGGCTACACCTTC.

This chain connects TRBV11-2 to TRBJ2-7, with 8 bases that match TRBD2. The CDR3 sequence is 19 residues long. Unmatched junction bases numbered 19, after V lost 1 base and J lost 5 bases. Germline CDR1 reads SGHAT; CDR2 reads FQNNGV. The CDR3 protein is CASSLVEAPASGSHDEQYF. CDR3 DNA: TGTGCCAGCAGCTTAGTAGAGGCCCCGGCTAGCGGGTCTCACGACGAGCAGTACTTC.

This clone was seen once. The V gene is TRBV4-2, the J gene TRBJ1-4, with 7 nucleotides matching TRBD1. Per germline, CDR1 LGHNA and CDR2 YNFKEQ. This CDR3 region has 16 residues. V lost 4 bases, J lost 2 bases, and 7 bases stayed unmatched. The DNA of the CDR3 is TGTGCCAGCAGCCTCCAGACAGGGCGCACTAATGAAAAACTGTTTTTT. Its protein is CASSLQTGRTNEKLFF.

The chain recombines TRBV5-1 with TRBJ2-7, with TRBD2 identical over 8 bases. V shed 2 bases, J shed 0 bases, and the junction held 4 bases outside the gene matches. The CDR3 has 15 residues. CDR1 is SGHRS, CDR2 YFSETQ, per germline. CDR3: CASSLGGRSSYEQYF. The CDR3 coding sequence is TGCGCCAGCAGCTTAGGCGGGAGGAGCTCCTACGAGCAGTACTTC.

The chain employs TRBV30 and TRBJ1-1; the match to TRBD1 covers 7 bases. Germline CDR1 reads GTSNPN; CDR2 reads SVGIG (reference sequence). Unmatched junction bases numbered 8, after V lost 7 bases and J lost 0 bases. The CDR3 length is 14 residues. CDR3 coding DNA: TGTGCCTCCCTGACAGGGTACATGAACACTGAAGCTTTCTTT. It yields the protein CASLTGYMNTEAFF.

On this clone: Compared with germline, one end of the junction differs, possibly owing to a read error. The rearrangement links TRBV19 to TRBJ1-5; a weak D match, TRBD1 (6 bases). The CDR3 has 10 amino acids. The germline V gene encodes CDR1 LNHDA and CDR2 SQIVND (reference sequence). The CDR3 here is CASGTSSPYF. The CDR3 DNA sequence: TGTGCCAGCGGGACATCGTCCCCGTATTTT.

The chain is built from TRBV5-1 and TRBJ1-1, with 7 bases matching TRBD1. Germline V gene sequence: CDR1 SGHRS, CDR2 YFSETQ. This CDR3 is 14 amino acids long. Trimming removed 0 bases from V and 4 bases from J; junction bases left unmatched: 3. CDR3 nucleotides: TGCGCCAGCAGCTTGGCAGGGGGACCCACTGAAGCTTTCTTT. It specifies CASSLAGGPTEAFF.

This chain's CDR3 is CASSRGQLYEQYF. CDR3 bases: TGTGCCAGCAGCCGAGGACAGCTCTACGAGCAGTACTTC. The genes are TRBV11-2 and TRBJ2-7, with D perhaps TRBD1 (6 bases). Germline V CDR1 and CDR2: SGHAT, FQNNGV. V lost 5 bases and J lost 3, with 11 bases in between. The CDR3 has 13 residues.

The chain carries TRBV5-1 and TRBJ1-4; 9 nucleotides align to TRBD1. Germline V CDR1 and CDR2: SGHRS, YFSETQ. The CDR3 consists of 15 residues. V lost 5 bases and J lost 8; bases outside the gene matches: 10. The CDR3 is CASRRTGTGYEKLFF. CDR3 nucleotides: TGCGCCAGCAGACGAACCGGGACAGGGTACGAAAAACTGTTTTTT.